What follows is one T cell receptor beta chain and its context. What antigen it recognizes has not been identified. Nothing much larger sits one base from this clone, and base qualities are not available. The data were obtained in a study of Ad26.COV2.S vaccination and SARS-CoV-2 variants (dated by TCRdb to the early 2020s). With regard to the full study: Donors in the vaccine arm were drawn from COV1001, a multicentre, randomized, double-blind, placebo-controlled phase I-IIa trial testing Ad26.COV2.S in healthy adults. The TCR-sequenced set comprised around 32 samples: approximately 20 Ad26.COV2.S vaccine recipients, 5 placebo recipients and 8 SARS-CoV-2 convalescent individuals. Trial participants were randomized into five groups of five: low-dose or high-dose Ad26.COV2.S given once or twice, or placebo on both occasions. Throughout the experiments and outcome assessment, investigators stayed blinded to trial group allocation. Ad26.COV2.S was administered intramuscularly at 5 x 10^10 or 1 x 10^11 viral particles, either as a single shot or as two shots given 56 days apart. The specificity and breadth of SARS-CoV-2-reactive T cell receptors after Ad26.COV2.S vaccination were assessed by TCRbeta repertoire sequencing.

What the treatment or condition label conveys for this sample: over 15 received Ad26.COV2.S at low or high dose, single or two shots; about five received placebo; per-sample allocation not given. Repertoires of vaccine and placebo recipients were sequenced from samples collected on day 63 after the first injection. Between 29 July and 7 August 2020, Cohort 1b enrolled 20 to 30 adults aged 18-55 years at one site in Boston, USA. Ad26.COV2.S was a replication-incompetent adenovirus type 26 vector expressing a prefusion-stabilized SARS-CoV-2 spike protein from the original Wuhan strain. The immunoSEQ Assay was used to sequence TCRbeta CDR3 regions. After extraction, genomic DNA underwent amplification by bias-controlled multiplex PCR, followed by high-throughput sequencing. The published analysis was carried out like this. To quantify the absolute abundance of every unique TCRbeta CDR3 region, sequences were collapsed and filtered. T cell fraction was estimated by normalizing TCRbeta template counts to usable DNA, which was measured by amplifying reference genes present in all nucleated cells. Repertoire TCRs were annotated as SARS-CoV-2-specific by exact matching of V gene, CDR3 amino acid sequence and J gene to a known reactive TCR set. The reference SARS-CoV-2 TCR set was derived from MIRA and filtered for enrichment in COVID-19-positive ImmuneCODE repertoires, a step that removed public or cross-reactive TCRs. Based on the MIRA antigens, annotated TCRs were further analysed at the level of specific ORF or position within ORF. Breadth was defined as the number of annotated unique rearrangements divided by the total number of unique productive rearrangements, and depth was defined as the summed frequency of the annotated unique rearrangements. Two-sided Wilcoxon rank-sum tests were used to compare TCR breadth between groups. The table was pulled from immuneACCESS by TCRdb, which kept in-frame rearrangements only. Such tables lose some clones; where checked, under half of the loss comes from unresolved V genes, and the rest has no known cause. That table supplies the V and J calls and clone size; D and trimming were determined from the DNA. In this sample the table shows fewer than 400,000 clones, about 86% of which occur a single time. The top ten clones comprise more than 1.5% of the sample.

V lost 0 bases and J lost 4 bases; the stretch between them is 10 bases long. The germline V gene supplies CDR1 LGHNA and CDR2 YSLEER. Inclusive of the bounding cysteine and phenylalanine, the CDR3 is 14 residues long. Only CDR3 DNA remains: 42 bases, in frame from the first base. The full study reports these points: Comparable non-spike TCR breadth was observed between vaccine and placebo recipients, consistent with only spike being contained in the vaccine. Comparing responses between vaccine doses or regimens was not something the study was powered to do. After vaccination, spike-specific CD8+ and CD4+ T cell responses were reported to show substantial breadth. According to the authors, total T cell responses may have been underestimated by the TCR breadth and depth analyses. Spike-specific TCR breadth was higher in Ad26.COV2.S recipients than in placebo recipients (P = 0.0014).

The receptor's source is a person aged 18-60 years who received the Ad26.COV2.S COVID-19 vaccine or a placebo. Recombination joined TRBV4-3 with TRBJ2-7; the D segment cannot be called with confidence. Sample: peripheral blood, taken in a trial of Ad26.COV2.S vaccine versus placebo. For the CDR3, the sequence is CASSQDLGRYEQYF. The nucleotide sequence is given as TGCGCCAGCAGCCAAGATCTCGGACGGTACGAGCAGTACTTC.